The 8 T cell receptor beta chains presented below share a single source sample, sequenced in a study of radiation and T cells in renal cell carcinoma. TCRdb's table, derived via immunoSEQ multiplex PCR, lists solely in-frame clones and lacks some. This table has fewer than 200,000 clones, around 89% appearing once. This sample's time point: blood 4 weeks post-SBRT, at nephrectomy. Treatment described: 15 Gy SBRT to primary tumor, nephrectomy 4 weeks later. Sequences were derived from blood, sampled from a patient whose treatment included radiotherapy and nephrectomy. The origin of the receptors is a woman between 50 and 59 years old with renal cell carcinoma.

V usage is TRBV5-5 and J usage is TRBJ1-5; D is perhaps TRBD1 (5 bases). Trimming removed 4 bases from V and 1 base from J, with 12 bases in between. The length of the CDR3 is 15 residues. CDR1 and CDR2 from the germline V gene are SGHKS and YYEKEE (reference sequence). The CDR3 nucleotides read TGTGCCAGCAGCCGCCAAAGGGACAGCAATCAGCCCCAGCATTTT. Protein product: CASSRQRDSNQPQHF.

This rearrangement joins TRBV19 to TRBJ2-7, with D unclear. Germline-derived CDR1 and CDR2 are LNHDA and SQIVND (reference sequence). V was trimmed by 4 bases and J by 7 bases, leaving 17 bases between them. The CDR3 runs to 14 residues. In DNA form, the CDR3 reads TGTGCCAGTAGTAGAGGTACGGCTGTTGGGGAGCAGTACTTC. Translating it yields CASSRGTAVGEQYF.

CDR3 sequence: CASSDPGLAGDTQYF. DNA of the CDR3: TGTGCCAGCAGCGACCCGGGACTAGCAGGAGATACGCAGTATTTT. V is TRBV4-2 and J is TRBJ2-3; the match to TRBD2 covers 9 bases. J gave up 5 bases and V 5 bases, and 8 bases lay outside the gene matches. From germline, CDR1 is LGHNA and CDR2 YNFKEQ. This CDR3 spans 15 amino acids.

The chain is built from TRBV2 and TRBJ2-1, with TRBD2 identical over 9 bases. Germline trimming cut 0 bases from V and 12 bases from J; bases unmatched to any gene: 3. The germline CDR1 and CDR2 sequences are SNHLY and FYNNEI. There are 13 residues in the CDR3. The CDR3 sequence: CASSEAGTSWQFF. In DNA, the CDR3 is TGTGCCAGCAGTGAAGCGGGGACTAGCTGGCAGTTCTTC.

The V call is TRBV7-2, the J call TRBJ2-7, with TRBD2 matching 14 bases. V was pared by 3 bases and J by 4 bases, with 5 bases of the junction left unmatched. In germline, CDR1 is SGHTA, CDR2 FQGNSA. This CDR3 has 16 amino acids. The CDR3 coding sequence is TGTGCCAGCAGCTTGTTCGGGACTAGCGGGGGATACGAGCAGTACTTC. This encodes CASSLFGTSGGYEQYF. Supplemented by reference TRBV7-2 and TRBJ2-7, the full variable domain reads GAGVSQSPSNKVTEKGKDVELRCDPISGHTALYWYRQSLGQGLEFLIYFQGNSAPDKSGLPSDRFSAERTGGSVSTLTIQRTQQEDSAVYLCASSLFGTSGGYEQYFGPGTRLTVT.

As concerns this clone: An end of the junction differs from the germline gene, which may be a read error. The J gene is TRBJ2-7, the V gene TRBV6-1; D not resolved. The CDR3 is made up of 11 amino acids. CDR1 is MNHNS and CDR2 is SASEGT in the germline V gene. In nucleotides, the CDR3 is TGTGCCAGCAGGGCTGATTACGGGCAGTACTTC. Translation: CASRADYGQYF.

The chain employs TRBV7-2 and TRBJ1-1; 7 nucleotides line up with TRBD1. In germline, CDR1 is SGHTA, CDR2 FQGNSA. The CDR3 extends over 14 amino acids. The J segment lost 3 bases and the V segment lost 4 bases, leaving 5 bases of the junction unmatched. The CDR3 sequence is CASSSPGGHTEAFF. The CDR3 DNA is TGTGCCAGCAGCTCGCCAGGGGGGCACACTGAAGCTTTCTTT.

The genes are TRBV6-5 and TRBJ2-5, with D unclear. This CDR3 spans 11 amino acids. CDR1 is MNHEY, CDR2 SVGAGI, per germline. V was trimmed by 7 bases and J by 5 bases, leaving 8 bases between them. The CDR3: CASTRLETQYF. In DNA form, the CDR3 reads TGTGCCAGCACGCGCTTGGAGACCCAGTACTTC.